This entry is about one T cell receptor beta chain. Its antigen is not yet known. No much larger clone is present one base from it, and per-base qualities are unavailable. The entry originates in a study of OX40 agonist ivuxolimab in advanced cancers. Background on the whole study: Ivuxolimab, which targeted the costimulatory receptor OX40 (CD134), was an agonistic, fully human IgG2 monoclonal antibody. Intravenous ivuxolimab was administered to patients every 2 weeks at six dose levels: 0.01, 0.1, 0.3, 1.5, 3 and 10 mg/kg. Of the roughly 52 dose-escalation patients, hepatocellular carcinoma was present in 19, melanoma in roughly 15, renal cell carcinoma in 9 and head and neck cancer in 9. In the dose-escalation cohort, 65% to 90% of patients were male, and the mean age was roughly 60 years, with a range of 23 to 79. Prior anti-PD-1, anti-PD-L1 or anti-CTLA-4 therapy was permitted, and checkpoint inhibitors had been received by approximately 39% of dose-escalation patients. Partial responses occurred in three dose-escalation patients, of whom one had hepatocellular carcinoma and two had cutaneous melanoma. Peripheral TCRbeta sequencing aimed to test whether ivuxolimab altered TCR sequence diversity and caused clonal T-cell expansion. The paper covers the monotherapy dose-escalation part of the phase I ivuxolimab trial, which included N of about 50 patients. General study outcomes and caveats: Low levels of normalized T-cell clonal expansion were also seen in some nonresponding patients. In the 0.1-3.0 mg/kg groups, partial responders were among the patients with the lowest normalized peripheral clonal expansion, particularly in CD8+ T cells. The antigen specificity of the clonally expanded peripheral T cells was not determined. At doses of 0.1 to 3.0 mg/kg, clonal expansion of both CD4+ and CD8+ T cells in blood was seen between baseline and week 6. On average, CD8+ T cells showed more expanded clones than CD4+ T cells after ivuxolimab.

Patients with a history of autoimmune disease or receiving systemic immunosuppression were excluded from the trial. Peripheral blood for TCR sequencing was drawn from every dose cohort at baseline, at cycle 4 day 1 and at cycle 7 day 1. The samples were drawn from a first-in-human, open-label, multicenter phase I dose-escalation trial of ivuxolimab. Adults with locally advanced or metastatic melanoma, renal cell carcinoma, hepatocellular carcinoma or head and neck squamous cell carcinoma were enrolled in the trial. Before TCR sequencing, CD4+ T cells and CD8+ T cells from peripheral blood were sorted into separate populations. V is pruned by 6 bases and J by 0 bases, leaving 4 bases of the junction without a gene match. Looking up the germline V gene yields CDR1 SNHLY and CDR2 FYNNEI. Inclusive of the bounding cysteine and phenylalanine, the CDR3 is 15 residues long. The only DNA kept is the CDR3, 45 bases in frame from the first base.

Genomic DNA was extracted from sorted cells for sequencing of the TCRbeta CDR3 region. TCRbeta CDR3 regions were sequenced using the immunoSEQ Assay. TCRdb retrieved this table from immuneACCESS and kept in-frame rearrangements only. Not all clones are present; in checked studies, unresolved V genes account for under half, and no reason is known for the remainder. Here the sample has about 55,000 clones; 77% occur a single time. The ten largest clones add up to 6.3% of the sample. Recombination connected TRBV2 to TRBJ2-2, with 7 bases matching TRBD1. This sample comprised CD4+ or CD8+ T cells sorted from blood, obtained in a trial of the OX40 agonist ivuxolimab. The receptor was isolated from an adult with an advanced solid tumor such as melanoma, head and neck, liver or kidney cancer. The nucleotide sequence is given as TGTGCCAGCAGCCTGGACAGGACGAACACCGGGGAGCTGTTTTTT. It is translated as CASSLDRTNTGELFF. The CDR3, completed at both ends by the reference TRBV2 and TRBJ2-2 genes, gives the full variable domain EPEVTQTPSHQVTQMGQEVILRCVPISNHLYFYWYRQILGQKVEFLVSFYNNEISEKSEIFDDQFSVERPDGSNFTLKIRSTKLEDSAMYFCASSLDRTNTGELFFGEGSRLTVL.